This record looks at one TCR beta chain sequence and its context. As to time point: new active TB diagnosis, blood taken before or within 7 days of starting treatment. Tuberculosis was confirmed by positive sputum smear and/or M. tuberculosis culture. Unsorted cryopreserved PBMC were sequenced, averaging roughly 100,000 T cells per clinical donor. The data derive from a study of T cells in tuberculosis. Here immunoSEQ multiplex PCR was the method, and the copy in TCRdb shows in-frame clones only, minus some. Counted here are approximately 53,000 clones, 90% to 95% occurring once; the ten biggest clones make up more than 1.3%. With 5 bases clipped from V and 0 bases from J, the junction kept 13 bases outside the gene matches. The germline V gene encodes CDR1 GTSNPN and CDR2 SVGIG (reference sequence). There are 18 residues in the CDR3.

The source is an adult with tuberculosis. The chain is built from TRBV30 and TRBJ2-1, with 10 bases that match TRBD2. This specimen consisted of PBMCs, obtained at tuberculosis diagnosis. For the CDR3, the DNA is TGTGCCTGGTCCTCGGGACTAGCGCTACGAAGCTCCTACAATGAGCAGTTCTTC. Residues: CAWSSGLALRSSYNEQFF.